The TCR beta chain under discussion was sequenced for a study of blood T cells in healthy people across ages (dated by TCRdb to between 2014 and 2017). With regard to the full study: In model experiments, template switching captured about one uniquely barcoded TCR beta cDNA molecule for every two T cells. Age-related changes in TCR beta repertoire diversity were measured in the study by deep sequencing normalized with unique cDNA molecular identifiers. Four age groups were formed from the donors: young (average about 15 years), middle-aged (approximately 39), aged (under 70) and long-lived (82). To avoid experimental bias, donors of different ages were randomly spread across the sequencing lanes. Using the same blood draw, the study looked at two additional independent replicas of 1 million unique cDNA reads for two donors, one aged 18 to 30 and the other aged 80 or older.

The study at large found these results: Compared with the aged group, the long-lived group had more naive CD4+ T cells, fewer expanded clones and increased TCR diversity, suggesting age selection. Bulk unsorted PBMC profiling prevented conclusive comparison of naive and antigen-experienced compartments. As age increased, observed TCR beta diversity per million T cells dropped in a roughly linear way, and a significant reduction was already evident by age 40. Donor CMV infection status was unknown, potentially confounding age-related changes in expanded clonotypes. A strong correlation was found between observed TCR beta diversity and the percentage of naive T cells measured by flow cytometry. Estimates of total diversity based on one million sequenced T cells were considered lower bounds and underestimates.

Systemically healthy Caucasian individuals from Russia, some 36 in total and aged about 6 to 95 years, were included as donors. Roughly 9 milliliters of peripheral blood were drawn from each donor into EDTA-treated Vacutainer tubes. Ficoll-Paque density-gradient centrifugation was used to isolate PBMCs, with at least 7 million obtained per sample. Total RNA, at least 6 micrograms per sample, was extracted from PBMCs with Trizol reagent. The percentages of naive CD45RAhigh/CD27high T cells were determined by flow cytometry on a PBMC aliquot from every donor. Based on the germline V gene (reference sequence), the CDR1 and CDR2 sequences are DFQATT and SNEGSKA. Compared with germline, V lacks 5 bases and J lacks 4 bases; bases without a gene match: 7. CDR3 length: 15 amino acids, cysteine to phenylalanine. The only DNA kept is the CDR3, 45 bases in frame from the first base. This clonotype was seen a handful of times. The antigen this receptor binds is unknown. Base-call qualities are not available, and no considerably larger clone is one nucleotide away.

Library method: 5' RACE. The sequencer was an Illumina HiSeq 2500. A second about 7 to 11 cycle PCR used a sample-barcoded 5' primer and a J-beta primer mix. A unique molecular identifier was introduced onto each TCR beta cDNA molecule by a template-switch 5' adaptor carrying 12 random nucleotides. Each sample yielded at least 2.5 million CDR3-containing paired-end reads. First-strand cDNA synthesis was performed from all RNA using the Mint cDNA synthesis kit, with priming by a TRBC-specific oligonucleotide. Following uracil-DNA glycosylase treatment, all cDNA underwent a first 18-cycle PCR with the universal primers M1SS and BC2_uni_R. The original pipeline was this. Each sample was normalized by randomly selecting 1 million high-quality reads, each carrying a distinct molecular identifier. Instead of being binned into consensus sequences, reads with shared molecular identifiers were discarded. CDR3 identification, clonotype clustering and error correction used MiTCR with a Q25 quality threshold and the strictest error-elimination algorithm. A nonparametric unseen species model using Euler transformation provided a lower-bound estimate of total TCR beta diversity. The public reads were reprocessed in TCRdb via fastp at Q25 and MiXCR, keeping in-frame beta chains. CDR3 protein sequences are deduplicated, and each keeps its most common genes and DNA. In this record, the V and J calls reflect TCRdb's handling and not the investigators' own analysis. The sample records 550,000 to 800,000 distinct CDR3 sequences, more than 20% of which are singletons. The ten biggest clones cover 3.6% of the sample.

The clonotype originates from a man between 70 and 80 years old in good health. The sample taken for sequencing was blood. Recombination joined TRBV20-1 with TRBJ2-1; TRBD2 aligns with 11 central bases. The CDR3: CSASRLAGRYNEQFF. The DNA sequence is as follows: TGCAGTGCTTCTAGACTAGCGGGAAGGTACAATGAGCAGTTCTTC.